Presented here are 19 T cell receptor beta chains from one specimen sequenced in a study of technical replicates of blood from a handful of donors. The method was immunoSEQ multiplex PCR; TCRdb's version includes in-frame clones alone and lacks a portion of them. The sample comprises around 84,000 clones, roughly 92% of which are singletons, and more than 0.2% rests with the top ten. The sequencing input was T cells isolated from PBMCs. The receptors here all came from a human donor in good health.

The chain employs TRBV12-5 and TRBJ2-5, with 12 nucleotides matching TRBD2. This CDR3 is 18 amino acids long. V dropped 5 bases and J dropped 1; count of bases not matched to a gene: 11. Germline V gene lookup returns CDR1 LGHNT and CDR2 FRNRAP. This chain's CDR3 is CASGSGTSGPPAQETQYF. The CDR3 DNA reads TGTGCTAGTGGTAGTGGGACTAGCGGGCCTCCGGCCCAAGAGACCCAGTACTTC.

CDR3 nucleotide sequence: TGTGCCAGCAGCCTGGGACAGGGACAGCCCCAGCATTTT. As protein: CASSLGQGQPQHF. The chain couples TRBV6-5 to TRBJ1-5; the match to TRBD1 covers 9 bases. CDR3 size: 13 residues. J gave up 7 bases and V 6 bases, and 4 bases lay outside the gene matches. Looked up from germline, CDR1 is MNHEY and CDR2 is SVGAGI.

This clone was recorded a few times. The rearrangement links TRBV4-1 to TRBJ2-2; 9 positions match TRBD1. This CDR3 region has 16 residues. With 6 bases clipped from V and 3 bases from J, the junction kept 8 bases outside the gene matches. Per the germline V gene, CDR1 is MGHRA and CDR2 is YSYEKL. The CDR3 DNA reads TGCGCCAGCAGGGGGACAGGGAATATCGACACCGGGGAGCTGTTTTTT. As protein: CASRGTGNIDTGELFF.

This rearrangement joins TRBV4-1 to TRBJ2-7, with 9 bases matching TRBD1. Germline V lookup: CDR1 MGHRA, CDR2 YSYEKL. V lost 3 bases, J lost 7 bases, and 16 bases stayed unmatched. The CDR3 is 17 residues long. The CDR3 sequence is CASSQELTRDREGEQYF. In nucleotides, the CDR3 is TGCGCCAGCAGCCAGGAACTAACCCGGGACAGGGAGGGAGAGCAGTACTTC.

The chain links TRBV7-6 to TRBJ1-1; D ambiguous. CDR3 length equals 15 residues. V shed 0 bases and J shed 4 bases, with 12 bases lying between them. Germline values: CDR1 SGHVS, CDR2 FNYEAQ. The CDR3 nucleotides read TGTGCCAGCAGCTTAGCGGTGGGCAGATCCACTGAAGCTTTCTTT. Protein: CASSLAVGRSTEAFF.

This chain uses TRBV19 with TRBJ1-1, with D hard to call. Trimming took off 8 bases at V and 5 bases at J, with 21 bases between the two ends. The CDR3 sequence is 15 residues long. Germline CDR1 LNHDA, CDR2 SQIVND (reference sequence). The CDR3 nucleotides read TGTGCCAGTTCCTACACGGGGATTGTAGGAACTGAAGCTTTCTTT. It translates to CASSYTGIVGTEAFF. Combining the CDR3 with reference TRBV19 and TRBJ1-1 gives the whole variable domain DGGITQSPKYLFRKEGQNVTLSCEQNLNHDAMYWYRQDPGQGLRLIYYSQIVNDFQKGDIAEGYSVSREKKESFPLTVTSAQKNPTAFYLCASSYTGIVGTEAFFGQGTRLTVV.

Worth noting for this clone: Sequence at one end of the junction differs from germline and may be a read error. This rearrangement joins TRBV6-1 to TRBJ2-1; D is undetermined. The CDR3 loop spans 15 amino acids. Germline V gene sequence: CDR1 MNHNS, CDR2 SASEGT. DNA for the CDR3: TGTGCCAGCAGCGAAGACGCGAGCCCGTACAATGAGCAGTTCTTC. This translates into CASSEDASPYNEQFF.

This chain links TRBV25-1 with TRBJ2-3; 7 nucleotides align to TRBD2. V gave up 1 base and J gave up 2 bases; unmatched junction bases: 6. The CDR3 runs 16 residues. Germline V gene data show CDR1 as MGHDK and CDR2 as SYGVNS. CDR3: CASSELIAGNTDTQYF. CDR3 sequence (DNA): TGTGCCAGCAGTGAATTAATAGCGGGTAACACAGATACGCAGTATTTT.

V is TRBV5-1 and J is TRBJ2-7; D uncertain. This CDR3 region has 13 residues. V was pared by 6 bases and J by 1 base, with 11 bases between. The germline V gene has CDR1 SGHRS and CDR2 YFSETQ. The CDR3 region is CASNPGKSYEQYF. CDR3 sequence (DNA): TGCGCCAGCAATCCGGGTAAATCCTACGAGCAGTACTTC.

This chain connects TRBV11-3 to TRBJ1-2; no clear D gene. CDR1 SGHNT and CDR2 YENEEA come from the germline V gene. Trimming shortened V by 1 base and J by 8 bases, and 11 bases separated the two germline ends. This CDR3 comprises 13 residues. The CDR3 DNA follows: TGTGCCAGCAGCTTAGGAGAGGAGCGGGGCTACACCTTC. Encoded protein: CASSLGEERGYTF. The complete variable domain, with remaining parts taken from reference TRBV11-3 and TRBJ1-2, reads EAGVVQSPRYKIIEKKQPVAFWCNPISGHNTLYWYLQNLGQGPELLIRYENEEAVDDSQLPKDRFSAERLKGVDSTLKIQPAELGDSAVYLCASSLGEERGYTFGSGTRLTVV.

The rearrangement links TRBV5-4 to TRBJ2-5; 13 bases agree with TRBD2. V was pared by 4 bases and J by 3 bases, with 6 bases of the junction left unmatched. Germline CDR1 and CDR2: SGHNT and YYREEE (reference sequence). This CDR3 has 16 residues. The CDR3 DNA reads as TGTGCCAGCAGCCGCGATGGACTAGCGGGAGAAGAGACCCAGTACTTC. It yields the protein CASSRDGLAGEETQYF.

The chain couples TRBV6-1 to TRBJ2-7, with D possibly being TRBD1 (5 bases). Germline V gene sequence: CDR1 MNHNS, CDR2 SASEGT. V lost 11 bases to trimming and J lost 5 bases, with 19 bases between them. The CDR3 consists of 13 residues. CDR3 residues: CAGQRQDMHEQYF. CDR3 DNA: TGTGCCGGACAAAGGCAGGACATGCACGAGCAGTACTTC.

This sequence joins TRBV20-1 and TRBJ1-1; the D gene is possibly TRBD1 (6 bases). Germline lookup yields CDR1 DFQATT and CDR2 SNEGSKA (reference sequence). The CDR3 has 11 amino acids. V gave up 6 bases and J gave up 12 bases, with 17 bases separating them. The DNA for the CDR3 is TGCAGTGCGACCGGGACACCCATCCCTTTCTTT. It is translated as CSATGTPIPFF.

The V and J genes are TRBV11-2 and TRBJ1-4, with D uncertain. V was pared by 1 base and J by 4 bases, with 10 bases between. The CDR3 has 15 amino acids. Germline V gene data show CDR1 as SGHAT and CDR2 as FQNNGV. CDR3: CASSLVATSNEKLFF. DNA of the CDR3: TGTGCCAGCAGCTTAGTAGCCACCAGTAATGAAAAACTGTTTTTT.

V usage is TRBV4-2 and J usage is TRBJ1-4; D call uncertain. CDR1 and CDR2 (germline): LGHNA, YNFKEQ. The V gene lost 1 base and the J gene lost 2 bases, with 11 bases spanning the gap. The CDR3 consists of 16 residues. The CDR3 coding sequence is TGTGCCAGCAGCCAAGGAGGGCGAGGGACTAATGAAAAACTGTTTTTT. The encoded protein is CASSQGGRGTNEKLFF.

This rearrangement joins TRBV18 to TRBJ1-2; TRBD1 matches 7 bases. Germline loops: CDR1 KGHSH, CDR2 LQKENI. The J segment lost 1 base and the V segment lost 5 bases, leaving 7 bases of the junction unmatched. The length of the CDR3 is 15 residues. The CDR3 coding sequence is TGTGCCAGCTCAGCTGGGACAGCTGATAACTATGGCTACACCTTC. Amino acid sequence: CASSAGTADNYGYTF.

This clone was seen a single time. The sample carries other DNA sequences with the same CDR3. The genes are TRBV7-9 and TRBJ1-1; D unclear. The germline V gene has CDR1 SEHNR and CDR2 FQNEAQ (reference sequence). The CDR3 contains 13 residues. Trimming cost V 1 base and J 5 bases, with 8 bases left between them. CDR3 residues: CASSLGTGTEAFF. For the CDR3, the DNA is TGTGCCAGCAGCTTAGGGACGGGGACTGAAGCTTTCTTT. Combining the CDR3 with reference TRBV7-9 and TRBJ1-1 gives the whole variable domain DTGVSQNPRHKITKRGQNVTFRCDPISEHNRLYWYRQTLGQGPEFLTYFQNEAQLEKSRLLSDRFSAERPKGSFSTLEIQRTEQGDSAMYLCASSLGTGTEAFFGQGTRLTVV.

This chain joins TRBV7-9 and TRBJ1-1; no definite D call. V was cut by 7 bases and J by 0 bases, with 12 bases left in between. Germline loops: CDR1 SEHNR, CDR2 FQNEAQ (reference sequence). The CDR3 contains 14 residues. The CDR3 coding sequence is TGTGCCAGCAACCTACGCGGATTGAACACTGAAGCTTTCTTT. Protein sequence: CASNLRGLNTEAFF.

The chain employs TRBV5-1 and TRBJ1-1; possible D gene TRBD1, 6 bases. The length of the CDR3 is 17 residues. Trimming removed 4 bases from V and 0 bases from J, with 19 bases in between. CDR1 is SGHRS, CDR2 YFSETQ, per germline. CDR3 protein: CASSQTWTDEMNTEAFF. CDR3 coding DNA: TGCGCCAGCAGCCAAACTTGGACAGATGAAATGAACACTGAAGCTTTCTTT.